This T cell receptor (beta chain) was sequenced during a study of blood T cell repertoires in COVID-19. About the study: T cells, B-cell-depleted T cells, or PBMCs provided the cDNA or gDNA that served as material.

This clone appeared once. How the authors handled the data: Amplifying reference gene primers gave estimates of nucleated cell counts. The repertoire was sequenced with immunoSEQ multiplex PCR; TCRdb's copy has only in-frame clones and lacks some. The V and J calls and clone size are taken from that table; D and trimming were inferred from the DNA. The sample shows about 190,000 clones, roughly 89% of them seen only once. The CDR3 totals 14 residues. Trimming left V 0 bases short and J 4 bases short, with 5 bases between. Germline assignment: CDR1 SGHRS and CDR2 YFSETQ. The receptor was derived from a man in his fifties with acute or convalescent COVID-19. J is TRBJ1-6 and V is TRBV5-1, with D unclear. What was sequenced was peripheral blood. CDR3 residues: CASSLDSYNSPLHF. CDR3 sequence (DNA): TGCGCCAGCAGCTTGGACAGTTATAATTCACCCCTCCACTTT.